The sequence of this TCR beta chain was determined in a study of OX40 agonist ivuxolimab in advanced cancers. Clones were sequenced by immunoSEQ multiplex PCR, and TCRdb holds only the in-frame ones, with some missing. The sample contains about 80,000 clones, 89% of which appear only once. The sequenced sample was CD4+ or CD8+ T cells sorted from blood, obtained in a trial of the OX40 agonist ivuxolimab. The TCR sequence derives from an adult with an advanced solid tumor such as melanoma, head and neck, liver or kidney cancer.

Here the CDR3 reads CASSLTGQANSPLHF. DNA for the CDR3: TGTGCCAGCAGCTTGACCGGACAGGCAAATTCACCCCTCCACTTT. This chain links TRBV7-9 with TRBJ1-6; TRBD1 agrees at 7 bases. Germline CDR1 reads SEHNR; CDR2 reads FQNEAQ (reference sequence). Losses at the gene ends were 3 bases for V and 7 bases for J; bases not matched to a gene: 6. The CDR3 has 15 residues.